This T cell receptor beta chain was sequenced for a study of beta chain features in type 1 diabetes. Points from the study as a whole: The study found moderately but significantly shorter TCRB CDR3s in all four CD4+ subsets of Type 1 diabetes patients. The study found that naive, central memory and Treg TCRB repertoires appeared more similar in patients than in healthy donors. Sequencing of cDNA might inflate the share of cells that strongly express TCR.

About this clone itself: Its antigen is currently unknown.

TCRB transcripts that were expressed got sequenced, as all of the isolated RNA had been reverse transcribed. Libraries were prepared by immunoSEQ multiplex PCR; TCRdb keeps only in-frame clonotypes and omits some of them. The sample has about 340,000 clones, roughly 8% seen once; the top ten hold less than 0.5%. Germline trimming cut 2 bases from V and 7 bases from J; bases unmatched to any gene: 8. Germline CDR1 and CDR2: LNHNV and YYDKDF (reference sequence). CDR3 length: 15 amino acids. What was sequenced was central memory CD4+ T cells from blood. The chain recombines TRBV15 with TRBJ1-2, with 9 bases identical to TRBD1. This TCR derives from a woman aged 18-29 years in good health. CDR3 nucleotides: TGTGCCACCAGCAGACCGGGACAGGGATTGGGTGGCTACACCTTC. It codes for CATSRPGQGLGGYTF.